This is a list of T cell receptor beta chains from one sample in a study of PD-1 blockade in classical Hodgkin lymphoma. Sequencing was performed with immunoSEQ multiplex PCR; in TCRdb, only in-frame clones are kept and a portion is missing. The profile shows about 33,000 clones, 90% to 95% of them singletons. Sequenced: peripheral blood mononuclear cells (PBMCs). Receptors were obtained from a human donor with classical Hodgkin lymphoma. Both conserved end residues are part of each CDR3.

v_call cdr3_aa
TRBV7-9 CASSLVSSQETQYF
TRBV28 CASSVGPLEGGYTF
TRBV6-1 CASSAVMLAGQETQYF
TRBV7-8 CASSALREDTEAFF
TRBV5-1 CASSKPASGANVLTF
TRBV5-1 CASSPTSLGGELFF
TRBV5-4 CASSRGRGTQVNEQFF
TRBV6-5 CASSYQETQYF
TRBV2 CASRRLTGNQPQHF
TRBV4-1 CASSQYTGDSYNEQFF
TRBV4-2 CASSQETDSSYEQYF
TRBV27 CARRGAPGDQPQHF
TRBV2 CASSLDRDTLNTEAFF
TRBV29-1 CSVSGGTPVF
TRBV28 CASSSVGYEQYF
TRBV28 CASSPLQVSGIDTQYF
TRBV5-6 CASSLMDYEQYF
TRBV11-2 CASSFAVSTDTQYF
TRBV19 CASSIVGGNEQYF
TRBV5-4 CASSLDRSSSYEQYF
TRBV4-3 CASSEDRGRVYGYTF
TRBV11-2 CASSQYRDSSNQPQHF
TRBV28 CASSLSGWGEAFF
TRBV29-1 CSVSPGGSYNEQFF
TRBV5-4 CASSSKAGYQETQYF
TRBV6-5 CASSIQRGGYGYTF
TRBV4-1 CASSHPGKGGNYGYTF
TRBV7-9 CASSFGSVWGETQYF
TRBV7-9 CASSLGIGHHFSYEQYF
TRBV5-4 CASSPPVEKDGNTIYF
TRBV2 CASIRTGNTIYF